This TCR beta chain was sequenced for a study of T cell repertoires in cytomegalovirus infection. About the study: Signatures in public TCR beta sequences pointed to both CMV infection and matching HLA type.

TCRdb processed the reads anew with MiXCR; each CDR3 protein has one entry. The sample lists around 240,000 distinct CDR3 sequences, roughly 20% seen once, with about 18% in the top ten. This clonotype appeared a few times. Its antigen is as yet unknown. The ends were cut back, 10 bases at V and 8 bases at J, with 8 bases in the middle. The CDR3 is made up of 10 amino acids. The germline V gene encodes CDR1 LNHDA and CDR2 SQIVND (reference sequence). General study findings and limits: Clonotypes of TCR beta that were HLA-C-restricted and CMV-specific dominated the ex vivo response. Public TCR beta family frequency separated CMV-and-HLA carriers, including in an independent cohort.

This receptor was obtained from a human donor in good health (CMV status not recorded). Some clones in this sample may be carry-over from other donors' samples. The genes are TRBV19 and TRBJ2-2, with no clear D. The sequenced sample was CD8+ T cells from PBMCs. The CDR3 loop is CATRLGELFF. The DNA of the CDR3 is TGTGCCACCCGATTGGGGGAGCTGTTTTTT.